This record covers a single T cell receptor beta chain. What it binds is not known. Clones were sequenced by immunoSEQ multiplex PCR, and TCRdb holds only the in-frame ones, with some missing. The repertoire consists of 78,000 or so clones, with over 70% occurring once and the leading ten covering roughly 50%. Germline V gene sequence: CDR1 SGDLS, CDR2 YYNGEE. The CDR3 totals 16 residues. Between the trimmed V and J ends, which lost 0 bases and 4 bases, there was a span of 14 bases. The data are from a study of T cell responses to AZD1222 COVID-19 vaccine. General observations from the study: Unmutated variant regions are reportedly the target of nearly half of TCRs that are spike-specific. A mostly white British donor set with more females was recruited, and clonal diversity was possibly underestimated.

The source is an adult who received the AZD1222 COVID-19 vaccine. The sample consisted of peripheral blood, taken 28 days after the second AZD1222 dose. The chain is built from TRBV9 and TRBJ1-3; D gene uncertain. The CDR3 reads CASSVDGYRYGNTIYF. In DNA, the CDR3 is TGTGCCAGCAGCGTAGATGGCTATCGTTACGGAAACACCATATATTTT.